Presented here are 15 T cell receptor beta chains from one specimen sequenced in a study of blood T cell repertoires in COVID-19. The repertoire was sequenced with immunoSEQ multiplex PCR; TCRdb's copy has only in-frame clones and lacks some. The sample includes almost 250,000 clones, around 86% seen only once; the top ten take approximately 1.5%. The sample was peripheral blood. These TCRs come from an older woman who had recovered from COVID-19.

The CDR3 nucleotides read TGTGCCAGCAGCTTACCTAGCGGGGGCGCGGATACGCAGTATTTT. Residues: CASSLPSGGADTQYF. This rearrangement joins TRBV7-2 to TRBJ2-3; 10 nucleotides align to TRBD2. V dropped 2 bases and J dropped 6; count of bases not matched to a gene: 5. The germline V gene encodes CDR1 SGHTA and CDR2 FQGNSA. The CDR3 totals 15 residues.

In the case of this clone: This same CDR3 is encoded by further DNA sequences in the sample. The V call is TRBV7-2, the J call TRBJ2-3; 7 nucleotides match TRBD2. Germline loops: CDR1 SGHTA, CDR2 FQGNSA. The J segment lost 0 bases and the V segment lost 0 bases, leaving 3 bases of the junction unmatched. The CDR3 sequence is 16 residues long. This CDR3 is CASSLAGGFSTDTQYF. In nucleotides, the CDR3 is TGTGCCAGCAGCTTAGCGGGGGGGTTTAGCACAGATACGCAGTATTTT.

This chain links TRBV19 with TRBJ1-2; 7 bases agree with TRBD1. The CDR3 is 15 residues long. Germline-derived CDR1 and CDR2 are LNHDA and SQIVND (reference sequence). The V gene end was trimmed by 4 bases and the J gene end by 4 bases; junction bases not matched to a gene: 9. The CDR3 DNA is TGTGCCAGTAGTACCCCCATGGGGACAGTCTATGGCTACACCTTC. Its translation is CASSTPMGTVYGYTF.

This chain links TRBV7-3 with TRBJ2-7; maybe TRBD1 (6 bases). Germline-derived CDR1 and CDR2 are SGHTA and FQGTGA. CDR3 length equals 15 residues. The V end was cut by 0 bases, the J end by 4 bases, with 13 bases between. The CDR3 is CASSLTGARGYEQYF. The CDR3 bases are TGTGCCAGCAGCTTAACTGGGGCTAGGGGGTACGAGCAGTACTTC. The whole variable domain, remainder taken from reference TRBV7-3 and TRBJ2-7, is GAGVSQTPSNKVTEKGKYVELRCDPISGHTALYWYRQSLGQGPEFLIYFQGTGAADDSGLPNDRFFAVRPEGSVSTLKIQRTERGDSAVYLCASSLTGARGYEQYFGPGTRLTVT.

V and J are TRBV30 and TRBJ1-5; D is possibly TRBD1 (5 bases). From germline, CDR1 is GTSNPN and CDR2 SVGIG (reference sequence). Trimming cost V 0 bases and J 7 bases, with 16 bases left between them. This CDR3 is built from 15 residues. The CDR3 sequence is CAWSVPLDKRQPQHF. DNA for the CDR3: TGTGCCTGGAGTGTACCACTGGACAAAAGGCAGCCCCAGCATTTT.

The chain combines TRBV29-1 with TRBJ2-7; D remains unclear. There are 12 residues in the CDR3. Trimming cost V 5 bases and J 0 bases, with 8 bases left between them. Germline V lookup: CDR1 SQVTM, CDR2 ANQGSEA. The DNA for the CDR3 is TGCAGCGTTTTGGCTCCCTCCTACGAGCAGTACTTC. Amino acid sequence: CSVLAPSYEQYF.

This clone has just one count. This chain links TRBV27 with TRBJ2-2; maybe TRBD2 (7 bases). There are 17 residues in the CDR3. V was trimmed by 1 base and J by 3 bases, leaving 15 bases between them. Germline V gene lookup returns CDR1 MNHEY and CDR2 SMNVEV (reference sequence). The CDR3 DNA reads TGTGCCAGCAGTTTATGGGGCGGGGGCCCGGACACCGGGGAGCTGTTTTTT. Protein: CASSLWGGGPDTGELFF.

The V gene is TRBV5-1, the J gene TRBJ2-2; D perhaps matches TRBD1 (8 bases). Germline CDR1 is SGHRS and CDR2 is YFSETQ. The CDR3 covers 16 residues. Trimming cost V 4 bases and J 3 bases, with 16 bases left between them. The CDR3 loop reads CASSPRQGRDTGELFF. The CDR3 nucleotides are TGCGCCAGCAGCCCACGACAGGGGAGGGACACCGGGGAGCTGTTTTTT.

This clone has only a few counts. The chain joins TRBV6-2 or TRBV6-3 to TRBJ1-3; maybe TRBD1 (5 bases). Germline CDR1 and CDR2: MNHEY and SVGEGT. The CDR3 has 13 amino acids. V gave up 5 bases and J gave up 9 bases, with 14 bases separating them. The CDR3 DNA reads TGTGCCAGCAGTGACCTGGGGCGTCTCACCATATATTTT. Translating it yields CASSDLGRLTIYF.

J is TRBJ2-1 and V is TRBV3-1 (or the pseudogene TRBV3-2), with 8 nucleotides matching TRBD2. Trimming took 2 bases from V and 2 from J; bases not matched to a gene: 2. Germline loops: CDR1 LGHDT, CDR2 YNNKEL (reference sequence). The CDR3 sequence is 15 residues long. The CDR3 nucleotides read TGTGCCAGCAGCCAACTAGCGGGCCCCTACAATGAGCAGTTCTTC. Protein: CASSQLAGPYNEQFF.

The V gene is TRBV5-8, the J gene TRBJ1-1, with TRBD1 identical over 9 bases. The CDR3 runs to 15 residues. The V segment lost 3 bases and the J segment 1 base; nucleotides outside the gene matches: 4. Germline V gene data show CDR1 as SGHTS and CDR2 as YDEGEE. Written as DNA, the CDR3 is TGTGCCAGCAGCTCCTACAGGGGGCCGAACACTGAAGCTTTCTTT. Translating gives CASSSYRGPNTEAFF.

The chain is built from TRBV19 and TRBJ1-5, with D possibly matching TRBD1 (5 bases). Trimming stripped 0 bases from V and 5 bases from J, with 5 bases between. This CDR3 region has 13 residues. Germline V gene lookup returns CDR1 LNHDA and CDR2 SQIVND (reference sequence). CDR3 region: CASSIDRDQPQHF. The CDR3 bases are TGTGCCAGTAGTATAGACAGGGATCAGCCCCAGCATTTT.

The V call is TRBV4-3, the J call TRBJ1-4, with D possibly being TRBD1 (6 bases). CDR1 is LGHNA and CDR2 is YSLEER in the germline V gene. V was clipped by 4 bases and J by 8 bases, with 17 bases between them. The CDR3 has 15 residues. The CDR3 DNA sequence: TGCGCCAGCAGCCCTTTGGGGGGGGGCAACGAAAAACTGTTTTTT. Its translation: CASSPLGGGNEKLFF.

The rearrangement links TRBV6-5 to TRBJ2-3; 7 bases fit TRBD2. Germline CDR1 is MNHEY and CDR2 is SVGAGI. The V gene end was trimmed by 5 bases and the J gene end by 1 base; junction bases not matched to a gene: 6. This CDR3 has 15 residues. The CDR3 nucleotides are TGTGCCAGCAGTCAACGGGGGGAGGGCACAGATACGCAGTATTTT. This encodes CASSQRGEGTDTQYF.

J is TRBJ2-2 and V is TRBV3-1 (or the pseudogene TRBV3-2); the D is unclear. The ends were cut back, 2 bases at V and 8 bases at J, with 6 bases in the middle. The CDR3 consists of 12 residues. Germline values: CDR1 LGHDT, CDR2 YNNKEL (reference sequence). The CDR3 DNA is TGTGCCAGCAGCCAACCCCGGGGGGAGCTGTTTTTT. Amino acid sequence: CASSQPRGELFF.